The source of this TCR beta chain is a study of blood T cell repertoires in COVID-19. Seattle patients were enrolled while actively infected and followed longitudinally. Trimming cost V 6 bases and J 2 bases, with 20 bases left between them. CDR1 is SEHNR, CDR2 FQNEAQ, per germline (reference sequence). CDR3 length: 18 residues. Some clones are missing from TCRdb's copy, which holds only in-frame ones; the method was immunoSEQ multiplex PCR. The sample contains 230,000 or so clones, 90% of which appear only once. Sequencing was done on a sample of peripheral blood. This receptor was obtained from a woman aged 55 to 70 with COVID-19, enrolled during active disease. The chain recombines TRBV7-9 with TRBJ1-6, with D possibly being TRBD1 (5 bases). The CDR3 spells CASSTQKGELAYNSPLHF. CDR3 DNA: TGTGCCAGCAGTACCCAAAAAGGGGAATTGGCCTATAATTCACCCCTCCACTTT.